The 19 T cell receptor beta chains presented below share a single source sample, sequenced in a study of T cell responses to AZD1222 COVID-19 vaccine. Assay: immunoSEQ multiplex PCR; the TCRdb copy retains only in-frame clones and omits some. The sample includes roughly 120,000 clones, approximately 84% of them seen just once. Source: peripheral blood, taken on day 0 of AZD1222 vaccination. These receptors were taken from an adult in good health.

The chain uses TRBV25-1 and TRBJ2-2; 7 nucleotides match TRBD1. The CDR3 extends over 17 amino acids. The germline V gene has CDR1 MGHDK and CDR2 SYGVNS. With V trimmed by 3 bases and J by 0 bases, 7 bases remained unmatched. CDR3 bases: TGTGCCAGCAGTGACTGGGGGCAGGGGGCGAACACCGGGGAGCTGTTTTTT. Its protein is CASSDWGQGANTGELFF.

This chain joins TRBV4-1 and TRBJ2-7, with 7 bases aligning to TRBD1. This CDR3 region has 14 residues. CDR1 and CDR2 (germline): MGHRA, YSYEKL. The junction had 7 bases not matched to a gene; V was cut back by 4 bases and J by 4 bases. The CDR3 nucleotides are TGCGCCAGCAGCCCCGAGACAGGGAATTACGAGCAGTACTTC. Encoded protein: CASSPETGNYEQYF.

V and J are TRBV2 and TRBJ1-6; D is unresolved. Trimming took off 4 bases at V and 5 bases at J, with 12 bases between the two ends. The CDR3 runs to 15 residues. Looked up from germline, CDR1 is SNHLY and CDR2 is FYNNEI. CDR3 amino acids: CASSGVTRNNSPLHF. The CDR3 DNA reads TGTGCCAGCAGTGGGGTAACGAGGAATAATTCACCCCTCCACTTT.

This chain uses TRBV5-1 with TRBJ2-2; 8 nucleotides align to TRBD1. The CDR3 sequence is 17 residues long. CDR1 is SGHRS, CDR2 YFSETQ, per germline. V gave up 0 bases and J gave up 5 bases; unmatched junction bases: 9. This CDR3 reads CASSLDRGQGSTGELFF. CDR3 in DNA: TGCGCCAGCAGCTTGGACCGCGGACAGGGCAGTACCGGGGAGCTGTTTTTT.

This chain connects TRBV6-5 to TRBJ2-1, with TRBD2 identical over 8 bases. Germline values: CDR1 MNHEY, CDR2 SVGAGI. V was clipped by 6 bases and J by 4 bases; unmatched bases: 5. The CDR3 runs 14 residues. The CDR3 spells CASRNSGNYNEQFF. The CDR3 bases are TGTGCCAGCAGAAATAGCGGGAATTACAATGAGCAGTTCTTC.

The CDR3 loop is CASSERPTTSGNTIYF. The DNA of the CDR3 is TGTGCCAGCAGTGAAAGGCCCACGACCTCTGGAAACACCATATATTTT. The V call is TRBV2, the J call TRBJ1-3; D is uncertain. The V end was cut by 2 bases, the J end by 0 bases, with 11 bases between. Germline V lookup: CDR1 SNHLY, CDR2 FYNNEI. The CDR3 consists of 16 residues.

This chain connects TRBV4-1 to TRBJ2-1, with D tentatively TRBD1 (5 bases). V gave up 0 bases and J gave up 8 bases, with 11 bases separating them. Germline V gene data show CDR1 as MGHRA and CDR2 as YSYEKL. This CDR3 is 14 amino acids long. Here the CDR3 reads CASSQDQGWYEQFF. As DNA, the CDR3 is TGCGCCAGCAGCCAAGATCAGGGTTGGTATGAGCAGTTCTTC.

The chain carries TRBV28 and TRBJ1-2; D perhaps matches TRBD1 (5 bases). The V and J ends lost 3 bases and 5 bases respectively, with 16 bases between them. This CDR3 contains 15 residues. CDR1 MDHEN and CDR2 SYDVKM come from the germline V gene. The CDR3, as DNA: TGTGCCAGCAGTTTGGGGGACGGAGCTCTATATGGCTACACCTTC. Amino acid sequence: CASSLGDGALYGYTF.

The V and J genes are TRBV6-1 and TRBJ2-2; 10 nucleotides agree with TRBD2. Germline V lookup: CDR1 MNHNS, CDR2 SASEGT. The trim removed 4 bases at V and 6 bases at J, leaving 8 bases unmatched. The CDR3 is 16 amino acids. This CDR3 reads CASSVPEAGGPGELFF. The CDR3 bases are TGTGCCAGCAGTGTCCCGGAAGCGGGAGGGCCCGGGGAGCTGTTTTTT.

CDR3 nucleotide sequence: TGTGCCTGGGGGACGGGGGGGGTCGCAGATACGCAGTATTTT. It translates to CAWGTGGVADTQYF. V gene TRBV30 combines with J gene TRBJ2-3; TRBD2 aligns across 8 bases. The junction had 8 bases not matched to a gene; V was cut back by 5 bases and J by 4 bases. The germline V gene has CDR1 GTSNPN and CDR2 SVGIG (reference sequence). The CDR3 spans 14 residues.

The rearrangement links TRBV4-3 to TRBJ1-1; TRBD1 is a possible D gene (5 bases). The CDR3 covers 14 residues. Per the germline V gene, CDR1 is LGHNA and CDR2 is YSLEER. Between the trimmed V and J ends, which lost 0 bases and 4 bases, there was a span of 9 bases. This CDR3 is CASSQDGGGTEAFF. The DNA of the CDR3 is TGCGCCAGCAGCCAAGATGGGGGAGGCACTGAAGCTTTCTTT.

This clone was seen more than once but under ten times. This rearrangement joins TRBV5-1 to TRBJ2-3, with D possibly being TRBD2 (7 bases). The CDR3 has 14 residues. The germline CDR1 and CDR2 sequences are SGHRS and YFSETQ. The ends were cut back, 7 bases at V and 1 base at J, with 13 bases in the middle. CDR3 sequence reads: CASEGGEGTDTQYF. For the CDR3, the DNA is TGCGCCAGCGAAGGGGGGGAGGGCACAGATACGCAGTATTTT.

Regarding this clone: Sequence at one end of the junction differs from germline and may be a read error. This sequence joins TRBV6-5 and TRBJ1-3; the D is unclear. This CDR3 has 13 amino acids. The germline V gene encodes CDR1 MNHEY and CDR2 SVGAGI. The CDR3 loop is CASSYSVGSTIYF. The CDR3 region has the DNA TGTGCCAGCAGTTACTCGGTGGGAAGCACCATATATTTT.

The chain couples TRBV3-1 (or the pseudogene TRBV3-2) to TRBJ1-4; a weak D match, TRBD1 (6 bases). CDR1 LGHDT and CDR2 YNNKEL come from the germline V gene (reference sequence). Trimming removed 3 bases from V and 0 bases from J, with 23 bases in between. The CDR3 runs to 20 residues. DNA for the CDR3: TGTGCCAGCAGCCAGTGGGGGCTTCAGGCAGGCCCCACAACTAATGAAAAACTGTTTTTT. Translated: CASSQWGLQAGPTTNEKLFF.

The V gene is TRBV6-5, the J gene TRBJ2-1; a possible D gene is TRBD2 (6 bases). There are 14 residues in the CDR3. CDR1 and CDR2 (germline): MNHEY, SVGAGI. V was shortened by 5 bases and J by 7 bases, with 15 bases between the two germline ends. CDR3 sequence reads: CASSRRDGRNEQFF. CDR3 nucleotides: TGTGCCAGCAGTCGGCGGGATGGTCGGAATGAGCAGTTCTTC.

This sequence joins TRBV5-4 and TRBJ1-1, with 7 nucleotides matching TRBD1. Germline V gene lookup returns CDR1 SGHNT and CDR2 YYREEE (reference sequence). V shed 4 bases, J shed 5 bases, and the junction held 8 bases outside the gene matches. This CDR3 has 14 amino acids. The CDR3 DNA sequence: TGTGCCAGCAGCCGGATGAACAGGGGTACTGAAGCTTTCTTT. Translation gives CASSRMNRGTEAFF.

The chain uses TRBV6-2 or TRBV6-3 and TRBJ2-1; D is unclear. The CDR3 is 16 residues long. Trimming removed 6 bases at V and 0 bases at J, with 15 bases between. CDR1 and CDR2 (germline): MNHEY, SVGEGT. CDR3 loop: CASSPPPASSYNEQFF. For the CDR3, the DNA is TGTGCCAGCAGCCCCCCTCCGGCTAGCTCCTACAATGAGCAGTTCTTC.

This CDR3 is CASSRSSANTDTQYF. The CDR3 bases are TGTGCCAGCAGTAGGTCTAGCGCCAACACAGATACGCAGTATTTT. This chain links TRBV28 with TRBJ2-3; D is perhaps TRBD2 (6 bases). CDR1 and CDR2 from the germline V gene are MDHEN and SYDVKM. The length of the CDR3 is 15 residues. Trimming shortened V by 5 bases and J by 2 bases, and 14 bases separated the two germline ends.

The rearrangement links TRBV28 to TRBJ2-7, with D tentatively TRBD1 (6 bases). The CDR3 contains 14 residues. V gave up 4 bases and J gave up 3 bases, with 13 bases separating them. CDR1 is MDHEN and CDR2 is SYDVKM in the germline V gene. CDR3 sequence (DNA): TGTGCCAGCAGTTCTCCAGGGGAATACTACGAGCAGTACTTC. This codes for CASSSPGEYYEQYF.